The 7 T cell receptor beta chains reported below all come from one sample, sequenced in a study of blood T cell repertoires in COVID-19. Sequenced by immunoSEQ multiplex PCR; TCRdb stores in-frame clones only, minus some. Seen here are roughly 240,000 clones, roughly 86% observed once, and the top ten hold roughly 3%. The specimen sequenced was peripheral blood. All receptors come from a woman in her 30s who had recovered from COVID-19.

For the CDR3, the DNA is TGTGCCAGCAGTTTCTGGACTAGCAGAGGGGGGTACGAGCAGTACTTC. It translates to CASSFWTSRGGYEQYF. The rearrangement uses TRBV28 and TRBJ2-7, with 8 bases aligning to TRBD2. The CDR3 length is 16 residues. Unmatched junction bases numbered 11, after V lost 3 bases and J lost 4 bases. Germline V gives CDR1 MDHEN, CDR2 SYDVKM.

The CDR3 spells CASSQDSGGSSYNEQFF. The CDR3, as DNA: TGTGCCAGCAGCCAAGATTCTGGCGGTAGCTCCTACAATGAGCAGTTCTTC. This chain uses TRBV3-1 (or the pseudogene TRBV3-2) with TRBJ2-1; D is undetermined. The CDR3 sequence is 17 residues long. Between the trimmed V and J ends, which lost 0 bases and 0 bases, there was a span of 12 bases. CDR1 is LGHDT, CDR2 YNNKEL, per germline (reference sequence).

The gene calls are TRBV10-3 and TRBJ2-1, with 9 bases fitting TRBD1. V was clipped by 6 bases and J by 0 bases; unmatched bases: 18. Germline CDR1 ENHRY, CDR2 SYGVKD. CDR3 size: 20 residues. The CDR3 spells CAIRKHRDRVSKGSYNEQFF. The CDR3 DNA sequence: TGTGCCATCAGGAAACACCGGGACAGGGTCTCGAAAGGCTCCTACAATGAGCAGTTCTTC.

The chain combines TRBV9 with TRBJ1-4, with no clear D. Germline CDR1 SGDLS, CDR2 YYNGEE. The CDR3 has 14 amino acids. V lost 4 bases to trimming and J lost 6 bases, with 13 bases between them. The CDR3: CASSPSPGDEKLFF. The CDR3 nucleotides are TGTGCCAGCAGCCCCTCGCCGGGTGATGAAAAACTGTTTTTT.

CDR3 DNA: TGTGCCACCAGTGATTCCCCGGGAACACCAGGCACAGATACGCAGTATTTT. It yields the protein CATSDSPGTPGTDTQYF. The J gene is TRBJ2-3, the V gene TRBV24-1, with D perhaps TRBD2 (5 bases). The CDR3 totals 17 residues. Germline CDR1 and CDR2: KGHDR and SFDVKD. Trimming shortened V by 2 bases and J by 1 base, and 15 bases separated the two germline ends.

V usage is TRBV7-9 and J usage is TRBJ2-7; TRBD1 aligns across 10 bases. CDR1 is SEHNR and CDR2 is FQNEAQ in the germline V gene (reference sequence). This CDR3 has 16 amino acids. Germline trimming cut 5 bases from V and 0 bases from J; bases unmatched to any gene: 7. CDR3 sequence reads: CASSPDGTGVSYEQYF. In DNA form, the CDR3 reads TGTGCCAGCAGCCCAGATGGGACAGGGGTCTCCTACGAGCAGTACTTC.

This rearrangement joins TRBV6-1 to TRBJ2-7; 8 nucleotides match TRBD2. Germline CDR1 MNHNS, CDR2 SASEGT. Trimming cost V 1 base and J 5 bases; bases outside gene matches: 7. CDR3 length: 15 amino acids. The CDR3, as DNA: TGTGCCAGCAGTGAAGTGCGCGGGGGGTACGACGAGCAGTACTTC. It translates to CASSEVRGGYDEQYF.